This TCR beta chain emerged from a study of T-cell memory formation after mild COVID-19 (dated by TCRdb to the early 2020s). A note on the overall study: TCR sequence clusters from the two donors were found to be largely donor specific. Two young, previously healthy adult volunteers, one female and one male, were included in the cohort. In a couple of donors, T-cell clones that expanded and contracted after mild COVID-19 were followed by sequencing TCRalpha and TCRbeta repertoires longitudinally.

V and J lose 0 bases and 1 base, and a span of 9 bases separates them. The CDR3 holds 15 amino acids from the cysteine to the phenylalanine. The sequence is cut down to CDR3 DNA, 45 bases in frame from base 1. As encoded in the germline V gene (reference sequence), CDR1 is LNHNV while CDR2 is YYDKDF. Ficoll-Paque density gradient centrifugation was used to isolate PBMCs. The paper's findings and limits, for the study overall: The study covered only two mild cases, and larger cohorts including severe cases with pre-infection samples were considered necessary. Balanced CD4/CD8 phenotypes were observed for clones contracting from day 15 to 85, whereas a bias towards CD4+ was observed for a second wave of clones expanding from day 15 to 37. The second-wave clones that peaked on day 37 were not confirmed to be SARS-CoV-2 specific. Some responding clones were detected in pre-infection memory, which suggested that pre-existing cross-reactive memory T cells had joined the SARS-CoV-2 response. Contracting CD4+ clones were located mainly in the CM and EM memory subsets, whereas CD8+ clones were found to be enriched in EMRA.

This clonotype was seen more than once but under ten times. The specificity of this receptor is unknown. No base quality values were provided; no much bigger clone lies one nucleotide off. The run used an Illumina NovaSeq 6000. TCRalpha and TCRbeta cDNA libraries were built by 5'RACE with constant-segment primers, adding sample barcodes and unique molecular identifiers. Trizol reagent was used to extract RNA from every sample. Amplification of the libraries took two PCR steps, and the second step added a second sample barcode plus Illumina TruSeq adapters. Libraries were sequenced on an Illumina NovaSeq with 2 x 150 bp paired-end reads. The authors processed their data as follows. With migec v1.2.7, reads were demultiplexed and then collapsed into UMI-guided consensus sequences. Using mixcr v2.1.11, the UMI consensuses were aligned to TRA and TRB V and J templates and assembled into clonotypes. Expanded or contracted clonotypes were those called significant by both edgeR and NoisET, with noise models trained on biological replicates. For edgeR calls, the thresholds were a false discovery rate-adjusted p below 0.01 and a log2 fold-change of 1. As an exploratory analysis of dynamics, PCA with hierarchical clustering was applied to max-normalized trajectories of the 1000 most abundant clonotypes. Separately sequenced CD4+ and CD8+ repertoires were used to assign a CD4 or CD8 phenotype to each responding clone. In-frame beta chains were kept once TCRdb had trimmed the public reads at Q25 with fastp and called clones with MiXCR. For every CDR3 protein sequence, its rows merge into one entry that carries the most common genes and DNA. TCRdb's processing, not the authors', yielded these V and J calls. The sample data list roughly 510,000 distinct CDR3 sequences, and roughly 17% of these were observed just once. The top ten clonotypes cover around 8.1% of the sample.

This TCR derives from an adult woman who had mild COVID-19 (a few samples of this study predate the infection). The sample titles of this study are shuffled in the database, so cell type and time point are left out; the donor was told from shared clones. The sequence links TRBV15 to TRBJ1-2; TRBD1 is a weak D gene call, 5 bases matching. Sequenced material: PBMCs or a T cell subset sorted from them (not recorded which). The CDR3 reads as follows: CATSRDLTVNYGYTF. The DNA sequence follows: TGTGCCACCAGCAGAGACCTGACAGTTAACTATGGCTACACCTTC.